This T cell receptor (beta chain) derives from a study of cytomegalovirus exposure and HLA in healthy donors (dated by TCRdb to the late 2010s). Background for the entire study: An earlier analysis of some 600 of the donors reported approximately 280 Gb of sequence data and 117 million unique TCR beta sequences obtained from some 170 million T cells. Around 320 gigabases of sequencing data and roughly 90 million unique TCR sequences were included in an early release covering about 600 HLA-typed donors. Of the roughly 400 genotyped donors, approximately 83% fell in the genetic ancestry cluster associated with self-reported Caucasian donors. The study aimed to test whether cataloging public T cell receptors could reveal signatures of past pathogen exposure. Using immunosequencing, the study profiled T cell repertoires from fewer than 850 subjects and related those repertoires to cytomegalovirus serostatus. Along with the roughly 610-subject first cohort, a separate validation cohort of over a hundred different subjects was used. High-throughput TCR immunosequencing, statistical association of individual TCRs with disease status, and machine learning were combined to predict cytomegalovirus infection status. A later analysis re-examined previously published TCR beta repertoires from 600 to 700 donors and added high-resolution HLA genotyping to investigate patterns of TCR occurrence. Rather than using new phenotypic data, the later analysis identified candidate immune exposures from TCR beta sequences and from how often those sequences occurred across donors. In an earlier analysis of roughly 580 of the donors, high-throughput TCR beta sequencing was used to judge whether each TCR beta V gene segment behaved as functional or pseudogenic. Alongside the repertoire data, information on donor age, sex, ethnicity and CMV serostatus was compiled. Genome-wide SNP genotypes for about 55% of the 666 donors were used in a later genetic analysis, which treated that subset as a discovery cohort. Every discovery cohort repertoire had been produced on one sequencing platform. HLA typing included class I and class II loci at four-digit resolution. The number of donors typed differed by locus, with roughly 629-640 for A, B, C, DRB1 and DQB1, approximately 500 for DQA1, about 610 for DPA1, and over 400 for DPB1. Four to six DR-DQ haplotypes were handled as single units for association and clustering, since linkage in the cohort was strong. Among under 450 genotyped donors of the cohort, an average of 235,054 unique TCR beta nucleotide sequences were sequenced per donor, about a sixth of them non-productive.

The germline V gene (reference sequence) sets CDR1 to MNHNY and CDR2 to SVGAGI. Germline trimming: 8 bases from V, 1 base from J; junction bases outside gene matches: 8. Counted from cysteine to phenylalanine, this CDR3 has 14 amino acids. This entry keeps only the CDR3 DNA: 42 bases, framed from base 1. The library was prepared using the immunoSEQ multiplex PCR assay. For the multiplex PCR, a mixture combining 60 forward primers for TCR Vbeta segments and 13 reverse primers for TCR Jbeta segments was used. Amplification of the CDR3 region of rearranged TCR beta genes was performed with a multiplex PCR assay on genomic DNA. The Illumina HiSeq System was used to sequence the amplified TCR beta libraries as 87-base-pair reads. Per the original workflow: A later analysis tallied tens of millions of unique TCR beta chains across the 666 repertoires, and about 12 million of those chains were shared by two or more donors. Raw reads were error-corrected and collapsed into unique sequences by a nearest-neighbor algorithm in which closely related sequences were merged to remove PCR and sequencing errors. CDR3 sequences were aligned to IMGT reference sequences to assign V, D and J gene segments. For a sequence to be retained, a match of at least six nucleotides was required to both a V gene segment and a J gene segment. A rearrangement was called productive if the CDR3 had no stop codons and remained in frame with V and J, and every other rearrangement was called non-productive. CDR3 was defined according to IMGT convention as the region running from the second conserved V-encoded cysteine to the conserved J-encoded phenylalanine. The earlier analysis of some 540 of the donors excluded any sequence lacking an unambiguous match to a single V gene segment. In an earlier analysis of around 600 of the donors, V segments were called functional above 56.7% productive rearrangements and were called segregating when the between-donor standard deviation exceeded 5%. To diagnose cytomegalovirus status from the catalog of TCR beta chain sequences, a statistical classification framework was built. In a later analysis, V and J genes were assigned by comparing TCR nucleotide sequences against IMGT/GENE-DB human TR gene sequences. A later analysis assigned CDR3 sequences and most-parsimonious VDJ recombination scenarios with the TCRdist pipeline. In a later analysis, each TCR beta chain was defined by its CDR3 amino acid sequence together with its V-gene family, and reads without a unique V-gene family were excluded. As a way to deal with suspected cross-contamination and a sequencing artifact, a later analysis dropped approximately 590 nucleotide sequences that were highly shared and had low generation probability. In a later analysis, a clonal expansion index was calculated for each public chain from normalized within-repertoire ranks of inferred template counts. In a later analysis, generation probabilities were computed with a VDJ recombination model fitted to out-of-frame rearrangements, and the resulting probabilities were checked against IGoR. In a later analysis, TCR-TCR, TCR-HLA and TCR-CMV co-occurrence was scored with hypergeometric tests, and a repertoire-size bias correction was applied to TCR pairs. False discovery rates were estimated in a later analysis by permuting HLA or CMV assignments 20 times. A later analysis grouped co-occurring TCRs with DBSCAN, adding TCRdist sequence similarity when clustering within HLA-allele-positive subsets. Repertoires with fewer than 30,000 or more than 120,000 public chains were left out of co-occurrence clustering, as were five repertoires with anomalous nucleotide sharing. Imported from immuneACCESS, the table was reduced by TCRdb to in-frame sequences with V and J called. These copies leave out some clones; in studies compared against another copy, an unresolved V gene accounts for under half, and the cause of the remainder is not known. Clonal size and the V and J genes are those of that table, whereas D and trimming came from the DNA. Here the sample has approximately 55,000 clones; about four fifths occur a single time. Jointly, the top ten make up approximately 2.3% of the sample.

The full study reports these points: In a later genetic analysis, a missense DCLRE1C variant was associated with V-gene and J-gene trimming of TCR beta chains, and the association was replicated in an independent cohort. In a later analysis, most CMV-associated TCR beta chains were found to appear HLA-restricted, with HLA associations seemingly driven largely by CMV exposure. Because the 87-base-pair reads could not distinguish some IMGT-functional V segments, including TRBV6-2 and TRBV6-3, those segments were excluded. The only immune exposure information available for the cohort was CMV serostatus. In an earlier analysis of 587 of the donors, most TCR beta V segments appeared in productive rearrangements about 90% or about 30% of the time, broadly matching IMGT annotations. A total of fewer than 200 TCR beta chains were listed by the study as associated with cytomegalovirus. The authors suggested that the approach could potentially be extended to other disease states and immunological phenotypes. A further reported finding was that TCR beta sequences accurately predicted the HLA-A and HLA-B alleles for most subjects in the first cohort. A later analysis associated approximately 17,000 TCR beta sequences with specific HLA alleles at a false discovery rate of 0.05. In vitro tests confirmed that a few of the cytomegalovirus-associated TCR beta chains recognize cytomegalovirus antigens. Because some donors lacked HLA typing at each locus, the association tests relied only on the typed subset. Compared with equally common non-associated chains, HLA-associated TCR beta chains in a later analysis were more clonally expanded and had lower generation probabilities. A later analysis found that TCR association rates varied across HLA loci, with DRB1 alleles showing the most associated TCRs and HLA-C alleles the fewest. Correlated functional status among segregating V segments might be attributable to linkage disequilibrium, but an unknown experimental factor could not be ruled out. The earlier analysis of about 600 of the donors excluded some 16 rarely observed V segments, including chromosome 9 orphons, because counts were too low. When HLA alleles, especially DR and DQ, strongly co-occurred, TCR associations were difficult to assign to individual alleles. A cluster of highly shared sequence variants was judged likely to be a technical artifact of the sequencing pipeline. Most TCR sequences were seen in very few donors, while some public TCRs were found in many individuals. In a later analysis, several top co-occurrence clusters were reported to appear linked to parvovirus B19, influenza, CMV and Epstein-Barr virus. In a later genetic analysis, fewer N-insertions in productive TCRs were reported among donors in an Asian-associated ancestry cluster than the roughly 710-donor mean. The presence/absence analyses assumed that sequencing depth was roughly uniform across donors, and that assumption may not be true. This cohort had only TCR beta chains sequenced, and the lack of alpha or paired-chain data limited which features could be detected. Cytomegalovirus status was reported to be diagnosed by the classifier with high specificity and sensitivity in both the original and validation cohorts.

On this clone: Its antigen remains undetermined. Within one base of it there is no much larger clone, and no base qualities were kept.

In total, roughly 710 healthy bone marrow donors made up the cohort. At the time of sampling, every cohort member was nominally healthy, though immune exposures that went unrecorded were likely present. The donor tested CMV seropositive and was one of the 289 seropositive cohort members. A peripheral blood sample was provided by each donor, and peripheral blood mononuclear cells were used for TCR beta sequencing. Genomic DNA was extracted from the blood cell samples with the Qiagen DNeasy Blood Extraction Kit. Specimen: PBMCs. The V and J segments used are TRBV6-6 and TRBJ2-7; 7 middle bases align to TRBD2. This clonotype was sampled from a boy aged 5-17 years in good health and CMV-seropositive. This receptor carries the CDR3 CASGGGQPSYEQYF. The nucleotide sequence reads TGTGCCAGCGGGGGAGGGCAACCTTCCTACGAGCAGTACTTC.